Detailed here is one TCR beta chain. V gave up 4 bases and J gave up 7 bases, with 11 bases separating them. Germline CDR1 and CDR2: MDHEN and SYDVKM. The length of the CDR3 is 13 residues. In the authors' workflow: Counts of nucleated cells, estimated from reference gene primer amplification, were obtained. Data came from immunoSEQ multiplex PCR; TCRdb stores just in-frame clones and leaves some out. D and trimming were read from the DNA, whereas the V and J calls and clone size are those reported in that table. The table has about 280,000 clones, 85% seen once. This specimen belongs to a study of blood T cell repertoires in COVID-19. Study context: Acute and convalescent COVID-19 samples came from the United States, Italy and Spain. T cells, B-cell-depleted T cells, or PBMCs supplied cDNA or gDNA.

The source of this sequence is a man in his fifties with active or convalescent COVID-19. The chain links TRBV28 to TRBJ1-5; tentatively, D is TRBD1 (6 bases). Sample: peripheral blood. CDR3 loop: CASSSQGFQPQHF. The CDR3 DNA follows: TGTGCCAGCAGTTCACAGGGTTTCCAGCCCCAGCATTTT.